The sequence of this TCR beta chain was determined in a study of shared clonotypes between healthy human individuals. Positively selected for CCR7, the CD45RO-negative cells used as naive CD8 cells excluded terminally differentiated effector memory CD45RA+ cells. Assay used: immunoSEQ multiplex PCR; TCRdb lists only in-frame clones, some missing. Of more than 500,000 clones listed, 90% to 95% are singletons. Germline V gives CDR1 MDHEN, CDR2 SYDVKM. This CDR3 has 14 amino acids. Trimming removed 7 bases at V and 2 bases at J, with 15 bases between. The rearrangement joins TRBV28 to TRBJ2-7; either TRBD1 or TRBD2 may fit D (5 bases each). The sequenced sample consisted of naive CD8+ T cells sorted from blood. This receptor was identified in a woman aged 25-40 years in good health. The CDR3 loop is CASKTLRGTYEQYF. The CDR3 DNA follows: TGTGCCAGCAAGACCTTGAGGGGTACCTACGAGCAGTACTTC.